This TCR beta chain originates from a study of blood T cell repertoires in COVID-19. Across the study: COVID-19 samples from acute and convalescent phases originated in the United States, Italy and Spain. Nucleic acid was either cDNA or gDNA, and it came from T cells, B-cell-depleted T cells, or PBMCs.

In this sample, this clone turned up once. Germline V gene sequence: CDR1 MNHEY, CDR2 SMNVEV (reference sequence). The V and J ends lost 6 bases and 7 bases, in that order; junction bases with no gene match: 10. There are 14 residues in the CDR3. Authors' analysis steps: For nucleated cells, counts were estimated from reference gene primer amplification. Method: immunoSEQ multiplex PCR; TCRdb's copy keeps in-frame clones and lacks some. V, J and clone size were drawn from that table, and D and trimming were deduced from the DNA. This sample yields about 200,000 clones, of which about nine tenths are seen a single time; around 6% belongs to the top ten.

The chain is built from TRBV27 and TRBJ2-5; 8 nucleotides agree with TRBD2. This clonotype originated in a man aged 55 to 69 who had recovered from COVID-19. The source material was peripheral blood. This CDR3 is CASRSGTRGGTQYF. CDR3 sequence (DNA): TGTGCCAGCAGATCCGGGACTCGGGGGGGGACCCAGTACTTC.